This TCR beta chain derives from a study of kidney transplant recipient with SARS-CoV-2 infection. In this sample, this clonotype turned up a few times. TCRdb redid the calling of the reads with MiXCR, one entry per CDR3 protein. Among roughly 230,000 distinct CDR3 sequences listed, about 28% were seen once. From germline, CDR1 is MDHEN and CDR2 SYDVKM. CDR3 size: 16 residues. This sample comprised a blood sample, obtained at baseline and on day 111 from a kidney transplant recipient. This rearrangement joins TRBV28 to TRBJ2-7, with D perhaps TRBD1 (5 bases). Gene TRBJ2-5 matches the end of the DNA better, so the J call may be wrong. The clonotype was recovered from a male patient in his thirties who had COVID-19 and was a kidney transplant recipient. The graft donor may have given rise to some T cells. DNA of the CDR3: TGTGCCAGCAGTTTCCCCTCCGACAGATCGGAAGAGACCCAGTACTTC. Translation: CASSFPSDRSEETQYF.